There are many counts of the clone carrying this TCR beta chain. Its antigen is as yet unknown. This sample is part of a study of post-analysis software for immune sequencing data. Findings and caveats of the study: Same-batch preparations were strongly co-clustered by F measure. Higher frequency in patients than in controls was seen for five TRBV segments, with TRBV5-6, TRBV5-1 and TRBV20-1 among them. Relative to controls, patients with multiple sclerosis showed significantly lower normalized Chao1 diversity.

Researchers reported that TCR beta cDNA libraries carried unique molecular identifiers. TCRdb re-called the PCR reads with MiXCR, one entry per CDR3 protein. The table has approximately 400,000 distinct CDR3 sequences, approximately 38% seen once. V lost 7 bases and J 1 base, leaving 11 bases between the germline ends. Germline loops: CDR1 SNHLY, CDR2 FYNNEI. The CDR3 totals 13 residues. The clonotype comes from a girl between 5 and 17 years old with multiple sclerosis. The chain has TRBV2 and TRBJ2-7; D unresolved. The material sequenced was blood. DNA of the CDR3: TGTGCCAGCAACGGGCCCTTTTCCTACGAGCAGTACTTC. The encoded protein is CASNGPFSYEQYF.